This T cell receptor beta chain is drawn from a study of Ad26.COV2.S vaccination and SARS-CoV-2 variants (dated by TCRdb to about 2021). The study in broad terms: Donors in the vaccine arm were drawn from COV1001, a phase I-IIa trial of Ad26.COV2.S in healthy adults that was multicentre, randomized, double-blind and placebo-controlled. Dosing of Ad26.COV2.S was intramuscular, at either 5x10^10 or 1x10^11 viral particles, delivered as one shot or as two shots spaced 56 days apart. The specificity and breadth of SARS-CoV-2-reactive T cell receptors after Ad26.COV2.S vaccination were assessed by TCRbeta repertoire sequencing. The TCR-sequenced set comprised around 30 samples: around 20 Ad26.COV2.S vaccine recipients, 5 placebo recipients and 8 SARS-CoV-2 convalescent individuals. Participants in the trial were split at random into five groups of five each, receiving low-dose or high-dose Ad26.COV2.S once or twice, or else placebo on both occasions. Throughout the experiments and outcome assessment, investigators stayed blinded to trial group allocation. What the authors observed across the whole study: The study lacked the statistical power to compare responses across vaccine doses or regimens. The authors noted that total T cell responses may have been underestimated by the TCR breadth and depth analyses. Comparable non-spike TCR breadth was observed between vaccine and placebo recipients, consistent with only spike being contained in the vaccine. After vaccination, substantial breadth of spike-specific CD8+ and CD4+ T cell responses was reported. Compared with placebo recipients, Ad26.COV2.S recipients showed higher spike-specific TCR breadth (P = 0.0014).

In the paper's terms, the treatment or condition label means: 19 received Ad26.COV2.S at low or high dose, single or two shots; about 5 received placebo; per-sample allocation not given. Repertoires of vaccine and placebo recipients were sequenced from samples taken on day 63 after the first injection. Cohort 1b enrolled about two dozen adults aged 18-55 years at a single site in Boston, USA, between 29 July and 7 August 2020. Ad26.COV2.S was a replication-incompetent adenovirus type 26 vector that expressed a prefusion-stabilized SARS-CoV-2 spike protein derived from the original Wuhan strain. As regards this clone: No antigen is known for it. No much larger clone is present one base from it, and per-base qualities are unavailable.

TCRbeta CDR3 regions were sequenced with the immunoSEQ Assay. After extraction, genomic DNA underwent amplification by bias-controlled multiplex PCR, followed by high-throughput sequencing. The original methods were these. To quantify the absolute abundance of each unique TCRbeta CDR3 region, sequences were collapsed and filtered. T cell fraction was estimated by normalizing TCRbeta template counts to usable DNA, with usable DNA measured through amplification of reference genes found in all nucleated cells. Repertoire TCRs were annotated as SARS-CoV-2-specific when V gene, CDR3 amino acid sequence and J gene were exactly matched to a known reactive TCR set. The reference SARS-CoV-2 TCR set was obtained from MIRA and was filtered for enrichment in COVID-19-positive ImmuneCODE repertoires, whereby public or cross-reactive TCRs were removed. Based on the MIRA antigens, annotated TCRs were further analysed at the level of specific ORF or position within ORF. Breadth was defined as the number of annotated unique rearrangements divided by the total number of unique productive rearrangements, and depth was defined as the summed frequency of the annotated unique rearrangements. Group comparisons of TCR breadth used two-sided Wilcoxon rank-sum tests. Not all clones reach the TCRdb copy of this immuneACCESS table, which keeps in-frame sequences only. Checked studies attribute under half of the gap to unresolved V genes and leave the rest unexplained. The V and J calls and clone size come from that table; D and trimming were worked out from the DNA. The sample yields approximately 500,000 clones; roughly 85% were counted once. Roughly 12% of the sample is in the top ten clones.

CDR3 length: 13 amino acids, cysteine to phenylalanine. Only CDR3 DNA is held: 39 bases, read in frame from base 1. The CDR1 and CDR2 encoded by the germline V gene are MNHEY and SVGEGT. V lost 5 bases and J lost 5 bases; the stretch between them is 12 bases long. The specimen was peripheral blood, collected in a trial of Ad26.COV2.S vaccine versus placebo. The clonotype comes from a person aged 18 to 65 who received the Ad26.COV2.S COVID-19 vaccine or a placebo. The chain uses TRBV6-2 or TRBV6-3 and TRBJ1-1, with the D gene too uncertain to name. At the DNA level, the sequence is TGTGCCAGCAGTCGACTAGCCCAGACTGAAGCTTTCTTT. The encoded protein is CASSRLAQTEAFF.